A single sample is the source of the 11 T cell receptor beta chains below, sequenced in a study of T cell repertoires in ileal Crohn's disease (dated by TCRdb to the late 2010s). The library was prepared using the immunoSEQ multiplex PCR assay. TCRdb provides this immuneACCESS table in a form limited to in-frame rearrangements. Some clones are lacking; in checked studies, under half of them reflect an unresolved V gene, and why the rest are absent is not known. This sample lists approximately 9,000 clones; just over 75% were detected once. The ten top clones hold more than 4.5% of the sample. Sequenced input: ileal tissue. These receptors were collected from an adult with Crohn's disease.

The J gene is TRBJ1-1, the V gene TRBV27, with 7 nucleotides matching TRBD1. V shed 2 bases and J 5 bases; nucleotides not matched to a gene: 5. Germline CDR1 MNHEY, CDR2 SMNVEV (reference sequence). This CDR3 is 14 amino acids long. As DNA, the CDR3 is TGTGCCAGCAGTTTAACGGCAGGGGGTACTGAAGCTTTCTTT. Amino acids: CASSLTAGGTEAFF.

The J gene is TRBJ2-5, the V gene TRBV15; a weak D match, TRBD1 (6 bases). Trimming stripped 6 bases from V and 2 bases from J, with 10 bases between. The germline V gene encodes CDR1 LNHNV and CDR2 YYDKDF (reference sequence). This CDR3 has 13 residues. In nucleotides, the CDR3 is TGTGCCACCAGTCTCAGGGGACAAGAGACCCAGTACTTC. Protein sequence: CATSLRGQETQYF.

The V call is TRBV5-4, the J call TRBJ1-2; 8 bases align to TRBD1. V was clipped by 4 bases and J by 2 bases; unmatched bases: 7. The CDR3 is 15 residues long. The germline gives CDR1 SGHNT, CDR2 YYREEE (reference sequence). CDR3 protein: CASSPRQGSNYGYTF. CDR3 sequence (DNA): TGTGCCAGCAGCCCAAGACAGGGGTCGAACTATGGCTACACCTTC.

The V call is TRBV6-1, the J call TRBJ1-2; D not certain. V was trimmed by 5 bases and J by 3 bases, leaving 13 bases between them. The CDR3 is made up of 14 amino acids. Germline CDR1 and CDR2: MNHNS and SASEGT. The CDR3 sequence is CASSLTGRDYGYTF. DNA for the CDR3: TGTGCCAGCAGTTTGACGGGTCGGGACTATGGCTACACCTTC.

The genes are TRBV7-9 and TRBJ2-1, with 7 bases identical to TRBD2. CDR3 size: 15 residues. The germline gives CDR1 SEHNR, CDR2 FQNEAQ (reference sequence). Germline trimming cut 1 base from V and 7 bases from J; bases unmatched to any gene: 7. This CDR3 is CASSLGAGVRNEQFF. CDR3 nucleotides: TGTGCCAGCAGCTTAGGGGCGGGAGTGAGGAATGAGCAGTTCTTC. Full variable domain (outside the CDR3, taken from reference TRBV7-9 and TRBJ2-1): DTGVSQNPRHKITKRGQNVTFRCDPISEHNRLYWYRQTLGQGPEFLTYFQNEAQLEKSRLLSDRFSAERPKGSFSTLEIQRTEQGDSAMYLCASSLGAGVRNEQFFGPGTRLTVL.

The chain recombines TRBV5-1 with TRBJ2-5, with 10 bases matching TRBD1. The CDR3 sequence is 16 residues long. CDR1 and CDR2 (germline): SGHRS, YFSETQ. Trimming took 3 bases from V and 2 from J; bases not matched to a gene: 7. CDR3 amino acids: CASSSTSGQGQETQYF. The CDR3 DNA reads as TGCGCCAGCAGCTCAACCTCGGGACAGGGGCAAGAGACCCAGTACTTC.

This clone turned up a few times. The J gene is TRBJ2-5, the V gene TRBV27; D might be TRBD2 (6 bases). The CDR3 is 15 amino acids. V was pared by 3 bases and J by 5 bases, with 16 bases between. Germline-derived CDR1 and CDR2 are MNHEY and SMNVEV (reference sequence). The CDR3: CASSFVLGLRETQYF. In DNA, the CDR3 is TGTGCCAGCAGTTTCGTCTTAGGACTACGGGAGACCCAGTACTTC.

The chain links TRBV5-1 to TRBJ2-1; D is uncertain. Germline loops: CDR1 SGHRS, CDR2 YFSETQ. V shed 1 base and J shed 7 bases, with 6 bases lying between them. There are 12 residues in the CDR3. The CDR3 reads CASSLHVNEQFF. The CDR3 DNA follows: TGCGCCAGCAGCTTGCATGTTAATGAGCAGTTCTTC.

The J gene is TRBJ1-1, the V gene TRBV4-2; 7 bases line up with TRBD1. J gave up 8 bases and V 4 bases, and 7 bases lay outside the gene matches. This CDR3 has 13 residues. The germline CDR1 and CDR2 sequences are LGHNA and YNFKEQ. The CDR3 DNA is TGTGCCAGCAGCCCCCCGGACAGGTGGGAAGCTTTCTTT. Protein product: CASSPPDRWEAFF.

The chain couples TRBV9 to TRBJ2-1, with 9 bases lining up with TRBD1. Trimming at V came to 5 bases and at J to 3 bases, leaving 6 bases not matched to a gene. Germline values: CDR1 SGDLS, CDR2 YYNGEE. The length of the CDR3 is 15 residues. This CDR3 is CASRPGTGIYNEQFF. The CDR3 region has the DNA TGTGCCAGCAGACCCGGGACAGGGATCTACAATGAGCAGTTCTTC.

This clone was seen a single time. The chain uses TRBV9 and TRBJ1-3; TRBD1 matches at 7 bases. The V segment lost 1 base and the J segment 0 bases; nucleotides outside the gene matches: 4. In germline, CDR1 is SGDLS, CDR2 YYNGEE. This CDR3 region has 16 residues. DNA for the CDR3: TGTGCCAGCAGCGTATACGGGACAGTCTCTGGAAACACCATATATTTT. It translates to CASSVYGTVSGNTIYF.